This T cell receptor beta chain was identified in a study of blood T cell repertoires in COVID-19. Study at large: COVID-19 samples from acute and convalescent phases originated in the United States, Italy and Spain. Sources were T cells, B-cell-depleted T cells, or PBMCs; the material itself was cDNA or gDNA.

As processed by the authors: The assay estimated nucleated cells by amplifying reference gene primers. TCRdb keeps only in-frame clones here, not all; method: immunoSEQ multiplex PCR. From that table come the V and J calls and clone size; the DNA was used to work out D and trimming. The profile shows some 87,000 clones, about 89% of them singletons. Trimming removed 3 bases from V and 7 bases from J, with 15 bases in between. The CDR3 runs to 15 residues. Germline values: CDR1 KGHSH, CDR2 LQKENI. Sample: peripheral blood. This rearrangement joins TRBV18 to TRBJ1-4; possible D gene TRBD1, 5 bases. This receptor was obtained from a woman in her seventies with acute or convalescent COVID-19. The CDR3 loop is CASSPIVGVGEKLFF. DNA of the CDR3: TGTGCCAGCTCACCGATCGTAGGGGTCGGTGAAAAACTGTTTTTT.